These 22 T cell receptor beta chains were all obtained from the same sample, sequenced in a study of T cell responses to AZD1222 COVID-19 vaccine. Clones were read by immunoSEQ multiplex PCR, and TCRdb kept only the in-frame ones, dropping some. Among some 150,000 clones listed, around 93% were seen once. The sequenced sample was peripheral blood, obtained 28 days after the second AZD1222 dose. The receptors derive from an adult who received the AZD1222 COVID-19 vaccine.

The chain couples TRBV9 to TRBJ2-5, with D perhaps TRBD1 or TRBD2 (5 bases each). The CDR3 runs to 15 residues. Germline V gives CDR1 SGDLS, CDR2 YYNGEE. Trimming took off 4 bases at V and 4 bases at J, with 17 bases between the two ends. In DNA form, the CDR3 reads TGTGCCAGCAGCCCCGGGACCGGACGGGGAGAGACCCAGTACTTC. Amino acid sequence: CASSPGTGRGETQYF.

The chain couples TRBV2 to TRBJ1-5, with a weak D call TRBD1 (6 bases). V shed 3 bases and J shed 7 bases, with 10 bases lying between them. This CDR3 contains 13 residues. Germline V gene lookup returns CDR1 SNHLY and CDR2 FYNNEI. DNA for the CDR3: TGTGCCAGCAGTGACCAACAGGGCCAGCCCCAGCATTTT. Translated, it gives CASSDQQGQPQHF.

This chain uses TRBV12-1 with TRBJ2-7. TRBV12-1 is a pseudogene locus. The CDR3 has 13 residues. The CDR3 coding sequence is TGTGCCAGCAGCTTTGTGATCAAGGGCGAGCAGTACTTC. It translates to CASSFVIKGEQYF.

Here the CDR3 DNA reads TGTGCTAGTGGTTTGGGGAACACCATATATTTT. It codes for CASGLGNTIYF. The chain carries TRBV12-5 and TRBJ1-3; D is uncertain. CDR3 size: 11 residues. With 1 base removed from V and 7 bases from J, the gap between germline ends came to 2 bases. The germline V gene encodes CDR1 LGHNT and CDR2 FRNRAP.

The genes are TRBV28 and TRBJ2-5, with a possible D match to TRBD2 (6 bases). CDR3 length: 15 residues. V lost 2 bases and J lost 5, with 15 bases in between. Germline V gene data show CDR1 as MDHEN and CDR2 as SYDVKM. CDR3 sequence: CASSLGGSGRETQYF. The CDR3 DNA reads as TGTGCCAGCAGTTTAGGGGGGTCAGGGCGTGAGACCCAGTACTTC.

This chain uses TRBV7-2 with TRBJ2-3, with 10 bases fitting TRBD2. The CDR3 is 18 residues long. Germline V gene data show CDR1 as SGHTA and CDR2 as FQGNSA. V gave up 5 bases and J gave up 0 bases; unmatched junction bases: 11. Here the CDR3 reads CASSPRTSGESSTDTQYF. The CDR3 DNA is TGTGCCAGCAGCCCACGGACTAGCGGAGAGAGTAGCACAGATACGCAGTATTTT.

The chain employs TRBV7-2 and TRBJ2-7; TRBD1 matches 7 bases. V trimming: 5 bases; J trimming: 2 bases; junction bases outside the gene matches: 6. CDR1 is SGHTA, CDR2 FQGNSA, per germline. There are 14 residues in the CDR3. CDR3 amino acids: CASSPDRVTYEQYF. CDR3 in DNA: TGTGCCAGCAGCCCCGACAGGGTCACCTACGAGCAGTACTTC.

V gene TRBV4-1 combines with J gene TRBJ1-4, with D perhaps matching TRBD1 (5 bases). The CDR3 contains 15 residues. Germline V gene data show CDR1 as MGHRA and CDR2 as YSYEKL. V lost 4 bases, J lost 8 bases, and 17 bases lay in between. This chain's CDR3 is CASSPLGGVREKLFF. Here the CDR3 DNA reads TGCGCCAGCAGCCCATTGGGGGGGGTTCGGGAAAAACTGTTTTTT.

The DNA for the CDR3 is TGTGCCAGCAGCGTACGTGACTCCGGGGAGCTGTTTTTT. Amino acid sequence: CASSVRDSGELFF. This chain connects TRBV9 to TRBJ2-2, with no clear D. The CDR3 runs 13 residues. Trimming removed 1 base at V and 6 bases at J, with 7 bases between. In germline, CDR1 is SGDLS, CDR2 YYNGEE.

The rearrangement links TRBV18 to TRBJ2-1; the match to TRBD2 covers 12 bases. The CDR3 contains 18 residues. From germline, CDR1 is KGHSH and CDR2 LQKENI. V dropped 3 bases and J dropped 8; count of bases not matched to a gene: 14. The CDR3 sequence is CASSPGTGALAGGYEQFF. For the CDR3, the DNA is TGTGCCAGCTCACCCGGGACAGGGGCACTAGCGGGAGGTTATGAGCAGTTCTTC.

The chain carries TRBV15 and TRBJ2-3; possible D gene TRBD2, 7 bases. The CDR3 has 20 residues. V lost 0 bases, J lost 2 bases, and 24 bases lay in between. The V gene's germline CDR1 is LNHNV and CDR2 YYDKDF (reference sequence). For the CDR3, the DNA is TGTGCCACCAGCAGAGATGAGAGGCGGGGGCCAGAGACTTACACAGATACGCAGTATTTT. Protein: CATSRDERRGPETYTDTQYF.

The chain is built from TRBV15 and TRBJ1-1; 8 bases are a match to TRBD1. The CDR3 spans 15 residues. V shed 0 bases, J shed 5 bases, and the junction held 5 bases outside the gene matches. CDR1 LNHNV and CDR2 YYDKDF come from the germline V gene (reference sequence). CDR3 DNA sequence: TGTGCCACCAGCAGAGAACCGACAGGGGTAACTGAAGCTTTCTTT. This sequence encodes CATSREPTGVTEAFF.

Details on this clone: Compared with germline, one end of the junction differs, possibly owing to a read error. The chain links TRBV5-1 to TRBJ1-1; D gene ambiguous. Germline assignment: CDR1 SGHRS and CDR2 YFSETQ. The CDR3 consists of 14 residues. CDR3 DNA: TGCGCCAGCACCCTGGTTGGCGGGAGCCGCCAAAGTGTCTTT. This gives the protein CASTLVGGSRQSVF. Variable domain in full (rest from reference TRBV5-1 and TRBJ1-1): KAGVTQTPRYLIKTRGQQVTLSCSPISGHRSVSWYQQTPGQGLQFLFEYFSETQRNKGNFPGRFSGRQFSNSRSEMNVSTLELGDSALYLCASTLVGGSRQSVFGQGTRLTVV.

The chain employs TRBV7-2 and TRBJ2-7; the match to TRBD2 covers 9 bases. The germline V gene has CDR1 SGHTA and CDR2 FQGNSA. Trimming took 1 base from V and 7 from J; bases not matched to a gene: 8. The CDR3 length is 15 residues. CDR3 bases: TGTGCCAGCAGCTTAGGAGTTAGCGGGAGTATTGAGCAGTACTTC. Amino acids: CASSLGVSGSIEQYF.

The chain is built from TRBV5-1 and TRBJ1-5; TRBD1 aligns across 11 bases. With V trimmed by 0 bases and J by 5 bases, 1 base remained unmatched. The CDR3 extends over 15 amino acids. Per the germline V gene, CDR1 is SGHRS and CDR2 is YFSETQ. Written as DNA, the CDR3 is TGCGCCAGCAGCTTGGGGACAGGGGGCTATCAGCCCCAGCATTTT. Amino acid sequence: CASSLGTGGYQPQHF.

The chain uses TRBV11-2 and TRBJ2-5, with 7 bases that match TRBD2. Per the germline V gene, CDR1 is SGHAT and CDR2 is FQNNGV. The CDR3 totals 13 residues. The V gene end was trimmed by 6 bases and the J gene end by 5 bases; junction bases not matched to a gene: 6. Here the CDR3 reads CASRRTSVETQYF. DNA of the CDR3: TGTGCCAGCAGGCGAACTAGCGTGGAGACCCAGTACTTC.

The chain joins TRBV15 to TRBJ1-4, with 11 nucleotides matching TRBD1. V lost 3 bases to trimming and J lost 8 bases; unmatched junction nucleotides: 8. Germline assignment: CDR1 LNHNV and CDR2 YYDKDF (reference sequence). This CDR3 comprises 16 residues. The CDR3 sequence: CATSRTTGQGDEKLFF. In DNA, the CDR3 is TGTGCCACCAGCAGGACGACGGGACAGGGGGACGAAAAACTGTTTTTT. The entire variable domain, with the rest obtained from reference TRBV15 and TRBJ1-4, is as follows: DAMVIQNPRYQVTQFGKPVTLSCSQTLNHNVMYWYQQKSSQAPKLLFHYYDKDFNNEADTPDNFQSRRPNTSFCFLDIRSPGLGDTAMYLCATSRTTGQGDEKLFFGSGTQLSVL.

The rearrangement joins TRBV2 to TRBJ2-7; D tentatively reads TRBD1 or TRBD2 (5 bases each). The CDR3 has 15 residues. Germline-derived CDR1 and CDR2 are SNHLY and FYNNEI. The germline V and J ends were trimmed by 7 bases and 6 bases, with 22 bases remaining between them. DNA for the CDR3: TGTGCCAGCATCCGAAGGGACGTAGGAGGATCCGAGCAGTACTTC. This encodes CASIRRDVGGSEQYF.

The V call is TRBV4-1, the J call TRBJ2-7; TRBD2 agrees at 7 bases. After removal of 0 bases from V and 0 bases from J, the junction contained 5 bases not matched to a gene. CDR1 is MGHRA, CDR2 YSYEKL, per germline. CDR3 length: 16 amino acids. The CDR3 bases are TGCGCCAGCAGCCAAGATCCAGCGGGACTCTCCTACGAGCAGTACTTC. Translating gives CASSQDPAGLSYEQYF.

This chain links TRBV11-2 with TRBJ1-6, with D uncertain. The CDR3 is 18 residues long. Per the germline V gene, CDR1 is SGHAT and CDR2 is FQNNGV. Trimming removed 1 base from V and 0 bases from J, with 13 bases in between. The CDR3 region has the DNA TGTGCCAGCAGCTTAGTTGGAATGGGGAGCTCCTATAATTCACCCCTCCACTTT. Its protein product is CASSLVGMGSSYNSPLHF. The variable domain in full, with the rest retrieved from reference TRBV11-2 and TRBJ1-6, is EAGVAQSPRYKIIEKRQSVAFWCNPISGHATLYWYQQILGQGPKLLIQFQNNGVVDDSQLPKDRFSAERLKGVDSTLKIQPAKLEDSAVYLCASSLVGMGSSYNSPLHFGNGTRLTVT.

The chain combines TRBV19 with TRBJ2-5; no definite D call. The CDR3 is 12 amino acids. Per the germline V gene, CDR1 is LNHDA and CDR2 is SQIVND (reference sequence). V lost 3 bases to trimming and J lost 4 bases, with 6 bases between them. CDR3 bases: TGTGCCAGTAGTATCTCTGGAGAGACCCAGTACTTC. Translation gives CASSISGETQYF.

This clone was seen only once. The DNA for the CDR3 is TGTGCCAGCAGACGTCTCCGGACTAGCCATGAGCAGTTCTTC. Its translation: CASRRLRTSHEQFF. The chain links TRBV6-5 to TRBJ2-1; TRBD2 aligns across 8 bases. The CDR3 length is 14 residues. J gave up 8 bases and V 6 bases, and 9 bases lay outside the gene matches. Germline-derived CDR1 and CDR2 are MNHEY and SVGAGI.